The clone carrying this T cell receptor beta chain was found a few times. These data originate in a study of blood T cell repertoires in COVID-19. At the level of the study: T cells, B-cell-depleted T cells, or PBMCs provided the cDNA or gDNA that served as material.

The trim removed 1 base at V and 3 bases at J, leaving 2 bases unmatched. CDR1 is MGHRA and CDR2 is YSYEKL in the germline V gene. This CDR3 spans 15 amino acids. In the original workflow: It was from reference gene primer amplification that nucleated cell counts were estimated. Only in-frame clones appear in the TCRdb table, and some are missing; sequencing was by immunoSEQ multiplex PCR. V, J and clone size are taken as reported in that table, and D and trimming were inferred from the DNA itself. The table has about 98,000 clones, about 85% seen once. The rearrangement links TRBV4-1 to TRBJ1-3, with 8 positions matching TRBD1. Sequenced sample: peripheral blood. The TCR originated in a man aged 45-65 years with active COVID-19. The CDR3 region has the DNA TGCGCCAGCAGCCAAGCTGACAGGGGTGGAAACACCATATATTTT. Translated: CASSQADRGGNTIYF.